This T cell receptor beta chain was captured by sequencing in a study of shared clonotypes between healthy human individuals. The CDR3 is 11 amino acids. CDR1 is GTSNPN and CDR2 is SVGIG in the germline V gene (reference sequence). V gave up 0 bases and J gave up 8 bases, with 5 bases separating them. TCRdb's table, derived via immunoSEQ multiplex PCR, lists solely in-frame clones and lacks some. Of 2,100,000 or so clones in the sample, under 97% were seen once. General study results and limits: The sampled material consisted only of blood, and tissue repertoires are likely to differ. Clonotypes which were not shared had lower generation probabilities than clonotypes that all four donors shared. Limitation of the genetic and exposure-history diversity represented came from the few donors.

As for this clone: What it recognizes is unknown. The same CDR3 also results from other DNA sequences found in this sample.

The gene calls are TRBV30 and TRBJ2-1; no clear D. What was sequenced was naive CD4+ T cells sorted from blood. Noted subset: CD45RA+ positively selected. This receptor was identified in a man younger than 30 in good health. CDR3 sequence: CAWSVLDEQFF. The DNA for the CDR3 is TGTGCCTGGAGTGTACTGGATGAGCAGTTCTTC.